These 24 T cell receptor beta chains were all obtained from the same sample, sequenced in a study of early T cells in non-severe SARS-CoV-2 infection. TCRdb independently ran MiXCR on the 5' RACE reads; one entry per CDR3 protein. The sample has around 70,000 distinct CDR3 sequences, roughly a sixth seen once; the top ten hold approximately 12%. The sequenced material came from whole blood. These receptors came from an adult who was a healthcare worker with PCR-confirmed SARS-CoV-2 infection or an uninfected control (not recorded which).

There are many counts of this clonotype. The chain is built from TRBV4-2 and TRBJ1-3; D unclear. Per germline, CDR1 LGHNA and CDR2 YNFKEQ. With 3 bases removed from V and 3 bases from J, the gap between germline ends came to 12 bases. This CDR3 is 15 amino acids long. Written as DNA, the CDR3 is TGTGCCAGCAGCCAGAGGCAGGCCGATGGAAACACCATATATTTT. The encoded protein is CASSQRQADGNTIYF.

This chain connects TRBV14 to TRBJ2-7; no reliable D call. The germline V gene encodes CDR1 SGHDN and CDR2 FVKESK. The CDR3 covers 13 residues. V was clipped by 2 bases and J by 4 bases, with 9 bases between them. The CDR3 sequence is CASSQLAGYEQYF. CDR3 in DNA: TGTGCCAGCAGCCAACTGGCCGGGTACGAGCAGTACTTC.

This clonotype was seen many times. The rearrangement links TRBV28 to TRBJ1-2; TRBD1 matches 7 bases. The length of the CDR3 is 14 residues. In germline, CDR1 is MDHEN, CDR2 SYDVKM. Unmatched junction bases numbered 6, after V lost 4 bases and J lost 4 bases. In nucleotides, the CDR3 is TGTGCCAGCAGTTCCGCGACAGGGATCTATGGCTACACCTTC. Translation gives CASSSATGIYGYTF.

A few counts support this clonotype. The rearrangement links TRBV7-9 to TRBJ2-3, with D possibly TRBD1 on 5 matching bases. Deletions cut 1 base from V and 4 bases from J, with 9 bases between. This CDR3 contains 14 residues. Germline-derived CDR1 and CDR2 are SEHNR and FQNEAQ (reference sequence). The CDR3 is CASSLEQDSDTQYF. CDR3 in DNA: TGTGCCAGCAGCTTAGAACAGGATTCAGATACGCAGTATTTT.

In this sample, this clonotype turned up a few times. J is TRBJ1-1 and V is TRBV18; 11 bases are a match to TRBD1. Unmatched junction bases numbered 10, after V lost 4 bases and J lost 0 bases. The germline CDR1 and CDR2 sequences are KGHSH and LQKENI. CDR3 length: 18 amino acids. In DNA, the CDR3 is TGTGCCAGCTCACGGAACCGGGACAGGGGGAGGATGAACACTGAAGCTTTCTTT. It is translated as CASSRNRDRGRMNTEAFF.

This sequence joins TRBV6-6 and TRBJ1-1, with 7 bases that match TRBD1. Germline CDR1 MNHNY, CDR2 SVGAGI (reference sequence). The V segment lost 3 bases and the J segment 1 base; nucleotides outside the gene matches: 11. The CDR3 runs 17 residues. The CDR3 bases are TGTGCCAGCAGTTATGGATTGGGGACAGAAAAGAACACTGAAGCTTTCTTT. Its protein is CASSYGLGTEKNTEAFF.

This clonotype has more than one count but fewer than ten. The chain uses TRBV21-1 and TRBJ1-2; TRBD1, the table's D call, was not compared with the DNA. TRBV21-1 is a listed pseudogene. This CDR3 contains 17 residues. The CDR3 region has the DNA TGTGCCAGCAGCAAAGCGGCACGGGACACACCTAACTATGGCTACACCTTC. Translated, it gives CASSKAARDTPNYGYTF.

This clonotype was recorded at least ten times. J is TRBJ2-7 and V is TRBV20-1; TRBD2 aligns across 8 bases. Trimming cost V 3 bases and J 4 bases; bases outside gene matches: 5. The CDR3 runs to 13 residues. Germline V gene data show CDR1 as DFQATT and CDR2 as SNEGSKA (reference sequence). CDR3 amino acids: CSASGRARYEQYF. DNA for the CDR3: TGCAGTGCTAGCGGGAGGGCCAGATACGAGCAGTACTTC.

This chain links TRBV5-1 with TRBJ2-5; possibly TRBD1 for D (5 bases). There are 14 residues in the CDR3. Germline values: CDR1 SGHRS, CDR2 YFSETQ. The V end was cut by 0 bases, the J end by 0 bases, with 6 bases between. This chain's CDR3 is CASSLDRNQETQYF. As DNA, the CDR3 is TGCGCCAGCAGCTTGGACAGGAACCAAGAGACCCAGTACTTC.

The chain carries TRBV7-8 and TRBJ2-7; 7 nucleotides agree with TRBD2. This CDR3 is built from 15 residues. Losses at the gene ends were 3 bases for V and 7 bases for J; bases not matched to a gene: 12. Germline CDR1 reads SGHVS; CDR2 reads FQNEAQ. The CDR3 region is CASSLAAGVLYEQYF. The CDR3 DNA follows: TGTGCCAGCAGCTTGGCGGCGGGGGTATTATATGAGCAGTACTTC.

This clonotype has only a few counts. The chain employs TRBV9 and TRBJ1-1; unclear D gene. Germline CDR1 and CDR2: SGDLS and YYNGEE. The V gene lost 0 bases and the J gene lost 1 base, with 7 bases spanning the gap. The CDR3 spans 14 residues. The CDR3 loop reads CASSVVGSNTEAFF. As DNA, the CDR3 is TGTGCCAGCAGCGTAGTAGGGTCGAACACTGAAGCTTTCTTT.

The CDR3 DNA is TGTGCCACCAGCAGAGATGTGAGCGGGTTCTCCTACAATGAGCAGTTCTTC. Translation gives CATSRDVSGFSYNEQFF. The chain uses TRBV15 and TRBJ2-1; D possibly corresponds to TRBD2 (6 bases). Germline loops: CDR1 LNHNV, CDR2 YYDKDF (reference sequence). Trimming removed 0 bases from V and 0 bases from J, with 12 bases in between. The CDR3 has 17 amino acids.

This clonotype was observed a few times. The gene calls are TRBV7-2 and TRBJ2-1; D uncertain. CDR1 is SGHTA and CDR2 is FQGNSA in the germline V gene. There are 15 residues in the CDR3. V was shortened by 1 base and J by 4 bases, with 11 bases between the two germline ends. CDR3 nucleotide sequence: TGTGCCAGCAGCTTAGAAGTGACCGATTACAATGAGCAGTTCTTC. Protein product: CASSLEVTDYNEQFF.

This clonotype occurred many times. The genes are TRBV30 and TRBJ1-6; no clear D gene. Trimming took off 0 bases at V and 10 bases at J, with 10 bases between the two ends. CDR3 length equals 13 residues. In germline, CDR1 is GTSNPN, CDR2 SVGIG (reference sequence). This CDR3 is CAWSVGVGSPLHF. Written as DNA, the CDR3 is TGTGCCTGGAGTGTCGGGGTAGGCTCACCCCTCCACTTT.

V gene TRBV6-2 or TRBV6-3 combines with J gene TRBJ2-5; no clear D. Trimming removed 6 bases at V and 3 bases at J, with 14 bases between. The germline gives CDR1 MNHEY, CDR2 SVGEGT. The CDR3 totals 14 residues. The CDR3 DNA follows: TGTGCCAGCAGCCGAGAGCCCATGGAAGAGACCCAGTACTTC. Protein: CASSREPMEETQYF.

As DNA, the CDR3 is TGCAGCGTCCCGACAGGGGTCAAGGGAGAGACCCAGTACTTC. Its translation is CSVPTGVKGETQYF. The V gene is TRBV29-1, the J gene TRBJ2-5, with 8 nucleotides matching TRBD1. With V trimmed by 6 bases and J by 4 bases, 10 bases remained unmatched. CDR1 is SQVTM and CDR2 is ANQGSEA in the germline V gene. The CDR3 sequence is 14 residues long.

In its sample, this clonotype was seen a few times. The chain is built from TRBV5-1 and TRBJ2-1; D gene unclear. Trimming pared 3 bases from V and 4 bases from J, leaving 11 bases between. CDR1 and CDR2 (germline): SGHRS, YFSETQ. The length of the CDR3 is 14 residues. The CDR3 sequence: CASSSPIPYNEQFF. The DNA for the CDR3 is TGCGCCAGCAGCTCGCCTATACCATACAATGAGCAGTTCTTC.

This chain uses TRBV6-8 with TRBJ2-2; 11 positions match TRBD1. V lost 5 bases to trimming and J lost 5 bases; unmatched junction nucleotides: 4. Germline V gene sequence: CDR1 MNHGY, CDR2 SAAAGT. This CDR3 spans 15 amino acids. CDR3 protein: CASSTGTGGTGELFF. For the CDR3, the DNA is TGTGCCAGCAGTACCGGGACAGGGGGAACCGGGGAGCTGTTTTTT.

This clonotype was seen more than once but under ten times. The J gene is TRBJ1-1, the V gene TRBV29-1; D gene uncertain. Germline loops: CDR1 SQVTM, CDR2 ANQGSEA. The CDR3 length is 14 residues. The V and J ends lost 0 bases and 2 bases respectively, with 10 bases between them. DNA of the CDR3: TGCAGCGTTGAAGATAGGGCAGGTAACACTGAAGCTTTCTTT. Its translation is CSVEDRAGNTEAFF.

This clonotype was counted at least ten times. The gene calls are TRBV6-5 and TRBJ2-1; a weak D match, TRBD1 (6 bases). Germline loops: CDR1 MNHEY, CDR2 SVGAGI. Trimming removed 7 bases at V and 11 bases at J, with 12 bases between. This CDR3 contains 11 residues. The chain's CDR3 is CASTKTGKQFF. The CDR3 coding sequence is TGTGCCAGCACCAAAACAGGGAAGCAGTTCTTC.

A word on this clonotype: The junction departs from germline at one end; a sequencing error may be responsible. The V gene is TRBV3-1, the J gene TRBJ2-3, with D perhaps matching TRBD2 (6 bases). The CDR3 sequence is 14 residues long. Germline CDR1 and CDR2: LGHDT and YNNKEL (reference sequence). CDR3 loop: CTSSQVEFGSTQYF. CDR3 sequence (DNA): TGTACCAGCAGCCAAGTAGAGTTCGGGAGTACGCAGTATTTT.

The V and J genes are TRBV29-1 and TRBJ2-1; D not certain. The CDR3 is made up of 14 amino acids. The germline CDR1 and CDR2 sequences are SQVTM and ANQGSEA. Trimming left V 2 bases short and J 0 bases short, with 8 bases between. The CDR3 spells CSVEPASSYNEQFF. In DNA, the CDR3 is TGCAGCGTTGAACCGGCTAGCTCCTACAATGAGCAGTTCTTC.

J is TRBJ2-5 and V is TRBV7-2; the D gene is possibly TRBD2 (6 bases). The V end lost 7 bases, the J end lost 4 bases, and 19 bases lay between the germline ends. Germline CDR1 SGHTA, CDR2 FQGNSA. CDR3 length: 15 residues. In DNA, the CDR3 is TGTGCCAGCACCCCAAGCGGGCTAGGAAGAGAGACCCAGTACTTC. This codes for CASTPSGLGRETQYF.

The sample holds a few counts of this clonotype. V usage is TRBV28 and J usage is TRBJ1-1; a weak D match, TRBD1 (6 bases). CDR1 is MDHEN, CDR2 SYDVKM, per germline. V was cut by 10 bases and J by 2 bases, with 14 bases left in between. The CDR3 covers 13 residues. This CDR3 reads CATASRGNTEAFF. Here the CDR3 DNA reads TGTGCCACAGCCTCCAGGGGAAACACTGAAGCTTTCTTT.